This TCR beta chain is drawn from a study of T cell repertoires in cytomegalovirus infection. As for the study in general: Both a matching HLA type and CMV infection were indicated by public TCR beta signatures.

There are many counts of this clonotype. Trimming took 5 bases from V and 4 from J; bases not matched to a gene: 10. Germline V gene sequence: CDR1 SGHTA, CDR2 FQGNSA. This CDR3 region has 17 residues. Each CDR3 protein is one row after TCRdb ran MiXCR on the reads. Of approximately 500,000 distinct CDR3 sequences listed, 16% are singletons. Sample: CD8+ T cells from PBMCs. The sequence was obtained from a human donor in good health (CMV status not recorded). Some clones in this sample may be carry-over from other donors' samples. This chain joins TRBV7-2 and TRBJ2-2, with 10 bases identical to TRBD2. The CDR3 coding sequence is TGTGCCAGCAGCCCCCCCCCCGGGACTAGCGCCACCGGGGAGCTGTTTTTT. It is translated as CASSPPPGTSATGELFF.